Shown below are 5 T cell receptor beta chains from a single sample sequenced in a study of cytomegalovirus exposure and HLA in healthy donors. PCR was performed using 60 Vbeta and 13 Jbeta primers. Produced via immunoSEQ multiplex PCR; TCRdb's table is partial and in-frame only. The data contain approximately 200,000 clones, 82% of them singletons. The sequenced sample was PBMCs. All receptors come from a woman between 45 and 60 years old in good health and CMV-seropositive.

The chain couples TRBV30 to TRBJ1-3, with a possible D match to TRBD1 (6 bases). Germline CDR1 is GTSNPN and CDR2 is SVGIG (reference sequence). Trimming took off 5 bases at V and 0 bases at J, with 11 bases between the two ends. The CDR3 loop spans 14 amino acids. The CDR3 DNA reads TGTGCCTGGGTTCCGGACAGCTCTGGAAACACCATATATTTT. It yields the protein CAWVPDSSGNTIYF. Full variable domain (outside the CDR3, taken from reference TRBV30 and TRBJ1-3): SQTIHQWPATLVQPVGSPLSLECTVEGTSNPNLYWYRQAAGRGLQLLFYSVGIGQISSEVPQNLSASRPQDRQFILSSKKLLLSDSGFYLCAWVPDSSGNTIYFGEGSWLTVV.

This chain joins TRBV7-2 and TRBJ2-6; 8 bases align to TRBD1. The germline V gene encodes CDR1 SGHTA and CDR2 FQGNSA. This CDR3 spans 17 amino acids. With V trimmed by 4 bases and J by 1 base, 6 bases remained unmatched. Here the CDR3 reads CASSSTGVKSGANVLTF. CDR3 nucleotide sequence: TGTGCCAGCAGCTCGACAGGGGTAAAGTCTGGGGCCAACGTCCTGACTTTC.

The chain links TRBV5-8 to TRBJ2-5; TRBD1 aligns across 10 bases. The J call may not be correct, given that the DNA end is closer to TRBJ2-7. CDR1 and CDR2 (germline): SGHTS, YDEGEE. This CDR3 region has 14 residues. CDR3 protein: CASSLGTGGYEQYF. The CDR3, as DNA: TGTGCCAGCAGCTTGGGGACAGGGGGATACGAGCAGTACTTC.

V usage is TRBV27 and J usage is TRBJ2-1; 11 positions agree with TRBD2. In germline, CDR1 is MNHEY, CDR2 SMNVEV (reference sequence). This CDR3 has 15 residues. V lost 7 bases to trimming and J lost 3 bases; unmatched junction nucleotides: 5. CDR3 residues: CASKVTSGVYNEQFF. The DNA for the CDR3 is TGTGCCAGCAAGGTGACTAGCGGGGTCTACAATGAGCAGTTCTTC.

This chain links TRBV2 with TRBJ2-1; TRBD2 aligns across 9 bases. Germline CDR1 is SNHLY and CDR2 is FYNNEI. The ends lost 2 bases at V and 4 bases at J; junction bases unmatched: 6. This CDR3 has 16 amino acids. The CDR3 loop reads CASSELLAGEYNEQFF. CDR3 in DNA: TGTGCCAGCAGTGAATTATTAGCGGGAGAGTACAATGAGCAGTTCTTC. Together with reference TRBV2 and TRBJ2-1, the CDR3 gives the full variable domain: EPEVTQTPSHQVTQMGQEVILRCVPISNHLYFYWYRQILGQKVEFLVSFYNNEISEKSEIFDDQFSVERPDGSNFTLKIRSTKLEDSAMYFCASSELLAGEYNEQFFGPGTRLTVL.